This passage covers 21 T cell receptor beta chains from one sample sequenced in a study of OX40 agonist ivuxolimab in advanced cancers. The library was built by means of the immunoSEQ multiplex PCR assay. TCRdb stores this immuneACCESS table with in-frame sequences only. Part of the clones is absent; in the studies checked, under half of the shortfall reflects unresolved V genes, and no reason is known for the rest. This sample holds 70,000 to 95,000 clones; 94% were observed only once. The biggest ten clones account for about 2.6% of the sample. The sample here was CD4+ or CD8+ T cells sorted from blood, taken in a trial of the OX40 agonist ivuxolimab. These receptors all stem from an adult with an advanced solid tumor such as melanoma, head and neck, liver or kidney cancer.

The genes are TRBV7-6 and TRBJ2-7; D is undetermined. Trimming removed 5 bases at V and 2 bases at J, with 16 bases between. The CDR3 spans 15 residues. Germline CDR1 reads SGHVS; CDR2 reads FNYEAQ. Here the CDR3 reads CASSPTSNPPYEQYF. CDR3 DNA: TGTGCCAGCAGCCCCACATCTAACCCCCCCTACGAGCAGTACTTC.

This chain uses TRBV4-1 with TRBJ1-1; D is possibly TRBD1 (6 bases). Per the germline V gene, CDR1 is MGHRA and CDR2 is YSYEKL. The CDR3 has 15 amino acids. The V and J ends lost 3 bases and 4 bases respectively, with 15 bases between them. The CDR3, as DNA: TGCGCCAGCAGCCAGTTAGGGGGGATGGCCACTGAAGCTTTCTTT. Its translation is CASSQLGGMATEAFF.

V gene TRBV10-2 combines with J gene TRBJ2-7, with D possibly matching TRBD2 (5 bases). The germline V and J ends were trimmed by 3 bases and 3 bases, with 6 bases remaining between them. This CDR3 comprises 12 residues. CDR1 is WSHSY, CDR2 SAAADI, per germline. Here the CDR3 reads CASSDGIYEQYF. CDR3 sequence (DNA): TGCGCCAGCAGTGACGGGATCTACGAGCAGTACTTC.

The rearrangement uses TRBV4-1 and TRBJ1-5; possible D gene TRBD1, 5 bases. Germline values: CDR1 MGHRA, CDR2 YSYEKL. CDR3 length equals 14 residues. Trimming shortened V by 1 base and J by 2 bases, and 6 bases separated the two germline ends. The CDR3 DNA reads as TGCGCCAGCAGCCAAGCCAGGGGCAATCAGCCCCAGCATTTT. Translating it yields CASSQARGNQPQHF.

V is TRBV9 and J is TRBJ2-1; the D gene is possibly TRBD2 (6 bases). This CDR3 contains 15 residues. V was shortened by 7 bases and J by 2 bases, with 16 bases between the two germline ends. Germline CDR1 SGDLS, CDR2 YYNGEE. This CDR3 is CASGGTGVPYNEQFF. The CDR3 coding sequence is TGTGCCAGCGGGGGGACGGGAGTCCCCTACAATGAGCAGTTCTTC.

The chain uses TRBV6-1 and TRBJ2-1, with 9 bases identical to TRBD2. CDR1 and CDR2 (germline): MNHNS, SASEGT. The CDR3 is 15 residues long. V lost 4 bases, J lost 3 bases, and 4 bases stayed unmatched. The CDR3 region is CASSGASGNYNEQFF. CDR3 sequence (DNA): TGTGCCAGCAGTGGGGCTAGCGGGAACTACAATGAGCAGTTCTTC.

A single count supports this clone. V is TRBV6-1 and J is TRBJ1-5; 7 bases are a match to TRBD1. The germline gives CDR1 MNHNS, CDR2 SASEGT. The length of the CDR3 is 14 residues. J gave up 3 bases and V 6 bases, and 5 bases lay outside the gene matches. CDR3 amino acids: CASRAGTVNQPQHF. The CDR3 DNA sequence: TGTGCCAGCAGGGCCGGGACAGTCAATCAGCCCCAGCATTTT.

The V gene is TRBV25-1, the J gene TRBJ2-7, with 7 positions matching TRBD2. V lost 4 bases, J lost 0 bases, and 0 bases stayed unmatched. The CDR3 runs 13 residues. The germline V gene encodes CDR1 MGHDK and CDR2 SYGVNS. CDR3 loop: CASSGTSSYEQYF. CDR3 sequence (DNA): TGTGCCAGCAGTGGGACTAGCTCCTACGAGCAGTACTTC.

This chain joins TRBV9 and TRBJ1-2; D unclear. CDR1 is SGDLS, CDR2 YYNGEE, per germline. V was trimmed by 6 bases and J by 3 bases, leaving 18 bases between them. There are 15 residues in the CDR3. The CDR3 region is CASTLLGQDHYGYTF. DNA of the CDR3: TGTGCCAGCACCTTACTTGGGCAGGATCACTATGGCTACACCTTC.

The chain is built from TRBV7-6 and TRBJ1-3; D is ambiguous. Germline V gene sequence: CDR1 SGHVS, CDR2 FNYEAQ. This CDR3 has 15 amino acids. V was cut by 5 bases and J by 0 bases, with 11 bases left in between. CDR3 loop: CASSPDGYSGNTIYF. CDR3 sequence (DNA): TGTGCCAGCAGCCCAGACGGGTACTCTGGAAACACCATATATTTT.

The chain couples TRBV4-1 to TRBJ2-7, with 7 bases matching TRBD1. The V gene's germline CDR1 is MGHRA and CDR2 YSYEKL. This CDR3 has 15 residues. Germline trimming cut 4 bases from V and 0 bases from J; bases unmatched to any gene: 6. The CDR3 sequence is CASSRGGQVSYEQYF. The CDR3 region has the DNA TGCGCCAGCAGCCGCGGCGGACAGGTCTCCTACGAGCAGTACTTC.

This sequence joins TRBV15 and TRBJ2-7; weak D call: TRBD1 (7 bases). Trimming took off 5 bases at V and 3 bases at J, with 14 bases between the two ends. From germline, CDR1 is LNHNV and CDR2 YYDKDF (reference sequence). The CDR3 contains 14 residues. The CDR3 DNA reads as TGTGCCACCAGCCCGGGGGACAGTTACTACGAGCAGTACTTC. Encoded protein: CATSPGDSYYEQYF.

The sample holds one count of this clone. This sequence joins TRBV10-3 and TRBJ2-7; D possibly matches TRBD1 or TRBD2 (5 bases each). Between the trimmed V and J ends, which lost 0 bases and 3 bases, there was a span of 12 bases. The CDR3 is made up of 15 amino acids. The germline V gene has CDR1 ENHRY and CDR2 SYGVKD. The CDR3 DNA is TGTGCCATCAGTGAGTCCAGTCTGGGGGTCTACGAGCAGTACTTC. Residues: CAISESSLGVYEQYF.

This chain joins TRBV12-5 and TRBJ2-7; D gene unclear. Between the trimmed V and J ends, which lost 4 bases and 1 base, there was a span of 5 bases. Germline V CDR1 and CDR2: LGHNT, FRNRAP. The CDR3 is 12 residues long. The CDR3 DNA is TGTGCTAGTGGTTGGGGTTCCTACGAGCAGTACTTC. Its translation is CASGWGSYEQYF.

This clone was counted between two and nine times. The chain combines TRBV27 with TRBJ1-2; D not resolved. Germline CDR1 MNHEY, CDR2 SMNVEV (reference sequence). The V end was cut by 3 bases, the J end by 8 bases, with 13 bases between. The CDR3 length is 13 residues. The CDR3, as DNA: TGTGCCAGCAGTTTGCCGGGAGGTAGGGGCTACACCTTC. Translation gives CASSLPGGRGYTF.

The J gene is TRBJ1-2, the V gene TRBV6-5, with D uncertain. V lost 6 bases to trimming and J lost 3 bases, with 11 bases between them. The CDR3 has 13 amino acids. Germline V gene lookup returns CDR1 MNHEY and CDR2 SVGAGI. The CDR3: CASSFRADYGYTF. CDR3 bases: TGTGCCAGCAGCTTCCGGGCGGACTATGGCTACACCTTC.

This rearrangement joins TRBV4-3 to TRBJ2-7, with 7 nucleotides matching TRBD2. The trim removed 4 bases at V and 3 bases at J, leaving 6 bases unmatched. In germline, CDR1 is LGHNA, CDR2 YSLEER. CDR3 length: 14 residues. The CDR3 bases are TGCGCCAGCAGCCTCACCGGGGGGAGCTACGAGCAGTACTTC. Protein: CASSLTGGSYEQYF.

V and J are TRBV9 and TRBJ2-5; tentatively, D is TRBD2 (6 bases). Trimming removed 7 bases from V and 5 bases from J, with 21 bases in between. Germline loops: CDR1 SGDLS, CDR2 YYNGEE. The CDR3 runs 15 residues. The CDR3 coding sequence is TGTGCCAGCCAAACAGGAGGGGAACGGGGGGAGACCCAGTACTTC. Its translation is CASQTGGERGETQYF.

The chain joins TRBV27 to TRBJ2-1; TRBD1 agrees at 8 bases. CDR1 is MNHEY, CDR2 SMNVEV, per germline (reference sequence). The CDR3 spans 13 residues. J lost 8 bases, V lost 6 bases, and 6 bases had no gene match. CDR3 nucleotides: TGTGCCAGCAGCGTGACAGGGGTCCATGAGCAGTTCTTC. This gives the protein CASSVTGVHEQFF.

The rearrangement links TRBV4-1 to TRBJ1-3; the D gene is possibly TRBD1 (6 bases). CDR3 length equals 15 residues. Trimming left V 3 bases short and J 2 bases short, with 11 bases between. Germline V lookup: CDR1 MGHRA, CDR2 YSYEKL. The CDR3 region has the DNA TGCGCCAGCAGCCAGAACAGGGTAGCTGGAAACACCATATATTTT. Translated, it gives CASSQNRVAGNTIYF.

The chain recombines TRBV7-6 with TRBJ1-3; the match to TRBD1 covers 9 bases. The CDR3 runs to 13 residues. CDR1 and CDR2 (germline): SGHVS, FNYEAQ. With V trimmed by 4 bases and J by 8 bases, 3 bases remained unmatched. CDR3 in amino acids: CASSWDREDTIYF. The CDR3 DNA reads TGTGCCAGCAGCTGGGACAGGGAAGACACCATATATTTT.